This T cell receptor (beta chain) comes out of a study of molecular identifiers for immune sequencing clone quantification. Findings and caveats of the study: Detectable among 800,000 to 1,000,000 naive cells, according to reports, was Jurkat TCR RNA spiked in from one cell. More than 98% of effector molecules, versus under 1% of naive-cell molecules, belonged to clones above 20 RNA copies.

Bulk libraries came from a prior protocol with listed TCR primers. One entry per CDR3 protein results from TCRdb running MiXCR on the PCR reads. The sample shows around 460,000 distinct CDR3 sequences, about a fifth of them seen only once. This CDR3 contains 14 residues. V was cut by 4 bases and J by 3 bases, with 13 bases left in between. Germline values: CDR1 SGHRS, CDR2 YFSETQ. This clonotype occurred many times. No antigen is known for it. This receptor was obtained from a human donor in good health. Some libraries in this study had Jurkat cell RNA spiked in. Sequencing was done on a sample of naive CD8+ T cells from blood, with Jurkat cell RNA spiked in. Subset defined: FACS-sorted CD8+CD4-CCR7+CD45RA+ naive T cells. V gene TRBV5-1 combines with J gene TRBJ1-1, with D possibly TRBD1 on 6 matching bases. The CDR3 region is CASSGGQMDTEAFF. CDR3 DNA sequence: TGCGCCAGCAGCGGCGGACAGATGGACACTGAAGCTTTCTTT.